This T cell receptor (beta chain) was profiled in a study of siplizumab effects on memory and regulatory T cells. Turning to this clone: Antigen: not known.

The assay was immunoSEQ multiplex PCR, and TCRdb's table has in-frame clones only and misses some. The data show about 100,000 clones, with approximately 94% seen just once and 1% to 1.5% held by the top ten. Study-wide results and caveats: In siplizumab cultures, the suppressive function of proliferating Tregs remained unconfirmed.

Germline V gene lookup returns CDR1 MGHRA and CDR2 YSYEKL. The V and J ends lost 3 bases and 0 bases respectively, with 10 bases between them. There are 15 residues in the CDR3. This sequence originates from a human donor in good health. The source material was non-Treg CD4+ T cells sorted from blood. J is TRBJ2-3 and V is TRBV4-1; possible D gene TRBD2, 6 bases. CDR3: CASSQRGTSTDTQYF. In nucleotides, the CDR3 is TGCGCCAGCAGCCAGCGGGGTACTAGCACAGATACGCAGTATTTT.